A single sample gave rise to the 26 T cell receptor beta chains below, sequenced in a study of T cells after yellow fever vaccination. TCRdb re-derived calls from the 5' RACE reads in MiXCR, one entry per CDR3 protein. Here the sample spans about 140,000 distinct CDR3 sequences, about 7% being singletons. This specimen was CD4+ T cells sorted from PBMCs, taken 10 days after the yellow fever booster vaccination. The receptors come from a man aged 25 to 40 who received the YFV17D yellow fever vaccine.

This clonotype was found many times. In DNA, the CDR3 is TGTGCCAGCAGCCCTAGCGGGCCACTCCACTACAATGAGCAGTTCTTC. Translating it yields CASSPSGPLHYNEQFF. The chain joins TRBV7-2 to TRBJ2-1; TRBD2 agrees at 8 bases. This CDR3 is built from 16 residues. Germline V gene sequence: CDR1 SGHTA, CDR2 FQGNSA. The V and J ends lost 5 bases and 3 bases, in that order; junction bases with no gene match: 9.

This clonotype was detected many times. This chain links TRBV13 with TRBJ1-1, with a tentative D call TRBD1 (6 bases). The CDR3 is 12 residues long. The V end lost 5 bases, the J end lost 5 bases, and 9 bases lay between the germline ends. Germline-derived CDR1 and CDR2 are PRHDT and FYEKMQ (reference sequence). DNA of the CDR3: TGTGCCAGCAGCGCGACAGGAACTGAAGCTTTCTTT. It codes for CASSATGTEAFF.

This clonotype appeared many times. The genes are TRBV14 and TRBJ2-1; the match to TRBD2 covers 14 bases. This CDR3 spans 20 amino acids. After removal of 1 base from V and 0 bases from J, the junction contained 8 bases not matched to a gene. Germline CDR1 and CDR2: SGHDN and FVKESK. The chain's CDR3 is CASSQGRTSGRPSSYNEQFF. DNA for the CDR3: TGTGCCAGCAGCCAAGGGCGGACTAGCGGGAGGCCCAGCTCCTACAATGAGCAGTTCTTC. The full variable domain, in which reference TRBV14 and TRBJ2-1 provide the parts outside the CDR3, is EAGVTQFPSHSVIEKGQTVTLRCDPISGHDNLYWYRRVMGKEIKFLLHFVKESKQDESGMPNNRFLAERTGGTYSTLKVQPAELEDSGVYFCASSQGRTSGRPSSYNEQFFGPGTRLTVL.

In this sample, this clonotype turned up many times. This sequence joins TRBV15 and TRBJ2-3; maybe TRBD1 (5 bases). Germline V gene data show CDR1 as LNHNV and CDR2 as YYDKDF (reference sequence). This CDR3 region has 14 residues. Trimming removed 5 bases at V and 4 bases at J, with 13 bases between. CDR3 in amino acids: CATSARRVPDTQYF. DNA of the CDR3: TGTGCCACCAGCGCACGCAGGGTGCCAGATACGCAGTATTTT.

This clonotype occurred many times. The V gene is TRBV7-2, the J gene TRBJ2-6; D is possibly TRBD1 or TRBD2 (5 bases each). CDR3 length: 16 residues. Trimming pared 8 bases from V and 0 bases from J, leaving 14 bases between. Germline CDR1 is SGHTA and CDR2 is FQGNSA. CDR3 DNA: TGTGCCAGCGACGGGACGGCTTTCTCTGGGGCCAACGTCCTGACTTTC. Protein sequence: CASDGTAFSGANVLTF. The variable domain in full, with the rest retrieved from reference TRBV7-2 and TRBJ2-6, is GAGVSQSPSNKVTEKGKDVELRCDPISGHTALYWYRQSLGQGLEFLIYFQGNSAPDKSGLPSDRFSAERTGGSVSTLTIQRTQQEDSAVYLCASDGTAFSGANVLTFGAGSRLTVL.

Worth noting for this clonotype: This sequence may be a read error, since a much larger clone differs from it by one base. The chain couples TRBV5-1 to TRBJ2-7; D is ambiguous. Trimming shortened V by 4 bases and J by 0 bases, and 11 bases separated the two germline ends. Germline V gives CDR1 SGHRS, CDR2 YFSETQ. The CDR3 has 14 amino acids. The CDR3 sequence is CASSRVHGSYEQYF. CDR3 bases: TGCGCCAGCAGCCGCGTGCATGGCTCCTACGAGCAGTACTTC.

At least ten counts were recorded for this clonotype. V usage is TRBV25-1 and J usage is TRBJ2-3; 13 nucleotides align to TRBD2. Germline CDR1 and CDR2: MGHDK and SYGVNS. The CDR3 is 18 residues long. V shed 4 bases, J shed 7 bases, and the junction held 14 bases outside the gene matches. The CDR3 DNA follows: TGTGCCAGCAGTGCCCTCGGGACTAGCGGGAAGAATAGGAATACGCAGTATTTT. Translated, it gives CASSALGTSGKNRNTQYF.

This clonotype was detected a few times. The V call is TRBV19, the J call TRBJ2-1; D possibly corresponds to TRBD2 (5 bases). The germline CDR1 and CDR2 sequences are LNHDA and SQIVND (reference sequence). Trimming stripped 2 bases from V and 5 bases from J, with 16 bases between. CDR3 length: 16 residues. Here the CDR3 reads CASSISMRLHNNEQFF. CDR3 in DNA: TGTGCCAGTAGTATATCTATGCGACTACACAACAATGAGCAGTTCTTC.

This clonotype was seen at least ten times. This rearrangement joins TRBV7-2 to TRBJ2-3; 10 bases agree with TRBD2. J gave up 3 bases and V 2 bases, and 5 bases lay outside the gene matches. Germline V gives CDR1 SGHTA, CDR2 FQGNSA. This CDR3 has 16 residues. Written as DNA, the CDR3 is TGTGCCAGCAGCTTAACCGCTAGCGGGAGAACAGATACGCAGTATTTT. This codes for CASSLTASGRTDTQYF. The full variable domain, in which reference TRBV7-2 and TRBJ2-3 provide the parts outside the CDR3, is GAGVSQSPSNKVTEKGKDVELRCDPISGHTALYWYRQSLGQGLEFLIYFQGNSAPDKSGLPSDRFSAERTGGSVSTLTIQRTQQEDSAVYLCASSLTASGRTDTQYFGPGTRLTVL.

Ten or more counts support this clonotype. The rearrangement joins TRBV7-2 to TRBJ1-5; D is ambiguous. The length of the CDR3 is 16 residues. Germline-derived CDR1 and CDR2 are SGHTA and FQGNSA. The V end was cut by 5 bases, the J end by 4 bases, with 18 bases between. The CDR3 DNA reads as TGTGCCAGCAGCCCAGGAGGGAATTTGGGAAATCAGCCCCAGCATTTT. Protein: CASSPGGNLGNQPQHF.

This clonotype was found many times. The chain employs TRBV7-9 and TRBJ2-1; D is unclear. The CDR3 has 15 amino acids. With 4 bases removed from V and 5 bases from J, the gap between germline ends came to 15 bases. Germline V gene lookup returns CDR1 SEHNR and CDR2 FQNEAQ (reference sequence). For the CDR3, the DNA is TGTGCCAGCAGCTCTCGCTTCCAACCGGACAATGAGCAGTTCTTC. Residues: CASSSRFQPDNEQFF.

This clonotype was recorded many times. CDR3 DNA: TGTGCCAGCAGCCAGAAGACAGGGAGGACAGATACGCAGTATTTT. Protein: CASSQKTGRTDTQYF. The V and J genes are TRBV3-1 and TRBJ2-3; D may be TRBD1 (7 bases). The CDR3 spans 15 residues. Germline V lookup: CDR1 LGHDT, CDR2 YNNKEL (reference sequence). Trimming took off 3 bases at V and 3 bases at J, with 13 bases between the two ends.

This clonotype was seen many times. The V and J genes are TRBV7-2 and TRBJ2-1; D not certain. Trimming stripped 5 bases from V and 4 bases from J, with 12 bases between. This CDR3 has 14 residues. Per the germline V gene, CDR1 is SGHTA and CDR2 is FQGNSA. For the CDR3, the DNA is TGTGCCAGCAGCATTCCGTCACAATACAATGAGCAGTTCTTC. It codes for CASSIPSQYNEQFF.

In its sample, this clonotype was seen a few times. The rearrangement joins TRBV28 to TRBJ2-7; 9 positions agree with TRBD2. CDR1 is MDHEN and CDR2 is SYDVKM in the germline V gene. Trimming removed 7 bases from V and 5 bases from J; junction bases left unmatched: 9. The CDR3 runs 14 residues. The CDR3 protein is CASKSLAGTHEQYF. The CDR3 nucleotides are TGTGCCAGCAAATCCCTAGCGGGAACCCACGAGCAGTACTTC. The full variable domain, in which reference TRBV28 and TRBJ2-7 provide the parts outside the CDR3, is DVKVTQSSRYLVKRTGEKVFLECVQDMDHENMFWYRQDPGLGLRLIYFSYDVKMKEKGDIPEGYSVSREKKERFSLILESASTNQTSMYLCASKSLAGTHEQYFGPGTRLTVT.

This clonotype has at least ten counts. This chain's CDR3 is CASRLDYYEQYF. The CDR3 DNA is TGTGCCAGCAGATTGGACTACTACGAGCAGTACTTC. The J gene is TRBJ2-7, the V gene TRBV6-6; D might be TRBD2 (6 bases). Trimming left V 6 bases short and J 3 bases short, with 9 bases between. The CDR3 is 12 amino acids. CDR1 is MNHNY and CDR2 is SVGAGI in the germline V gene (reference sequence).

The chain couples TRBV28 to TRBJ1-5; D may be TRBD1 (5 bases). The length of the CDR3 is 14 residues. The germline V gene encodes CDR1 MDHEN and CDR2 SYDVKM. V was clipped by 5 bases and J by 10 bases, with 18 bases between them. The CDR3 is CASSVPGTVAPQHF. CDR3 nucleotide sequence: TGTGCCAGCAGTGTCCCCGGGACGGTCGCCCCCCAGCATTTT.

J is TRBJ1-5 and V is TRBV7-8; D is unclear. Germline V gene data show CDR1 as SGHVS and CDR2 as FQNEAQ. V lost 4 bases and J lost 2, with 12 bases in between. The CDR3 totals 15 residues. CDR3 amino acids: CASSSVGWGNQPQHF. The CDR3 DNA is TGTGCCAGCAGCTCAGTCGGGTGGGGCAATCAGCCCCAGCATTTT.

This clonotype was recorded a few times. The gene calls are TRBV20-1 and TRBJ2-7; TRBD1 matches at 10 bases. CDR3 length: 12 amino acids. V lost 3 bases to trimming and J lost 5 bases; unmatched junction nucleotides: 1. CDR1 DFQATT and CDR2 SNEGSKA come from the germline V gene (reference sequence). CDR3 protein: CSASGTGDEQYF. The CDR3 DNA sequence: TGCAGTGCTAGCGGGACAGGGGACGAGCAGTACTTC.

The sample holds many counts of this clonotype. The chain links TRBV5-1 to TRBJ2-3; D unclear. The CDR3 sequence is 14 residues long. The germline gives CDR1 SGHRS, CDR2 YFSETQ. The V end was cut by 2 bases, the J end by 5 bases, with 12 bases between. CDR3 sequence: CASSLRSFQDTQYF. The CDR3 DNA reads as TGCGCCAGCAGCTTAAGGAGTTTTCAAGATACGCAGTATTTT.

This clonotype has a count of ten or more. The J gene is TRBJ2-7, the V gene TRBV5-1; a weak D match, TRBD1 (6 bases). Looked up from germline, CDR1 is SGHRS and CDR2 is YFSETQ. CDR3 size: 15 residues. Deletions cut 1 base from V and 0 bases from J, with 11 bases between. The CDR3 coding sequence is TGCGCCAGCAGCTTGATGCCGGACAGCTCCTACGAGCAGTACTTC. Protein sequence: CASSLMPDSSYEQYF.

This clonotype was seen ten or more times. The V gene is TRBV5-1, the J gene TRBJ2-1; TRBD2 might be the D (5 bases). Germline lookup yields CDR1 SGHRS and CDR2 YFSETQ. The V and J ends lost 0 bases and 8 bases respectively, with 12 bases between them. This CDR3 region has 14 residues. CDR3 coding DNA: TGCGCCAGCAGCTTGGGGCAGCGGCTCGATGAGCAGTTCTTC. It specifies CASSLGQRLDEQFF.

This clonotype occurred many times. V usage is TRBV6-5 and J usage is TRBJ2-1; perhaps TRBD1 as D (6 bases). From germline, CDR1 is MNHEY and CDR2 SVGAGI. The CDR3 length is 14 residues. Deletions cut 6 bases from V and 7 bases from J, with 16 bases between. The CDR3 nucleotides read TGTGCCAGCAGCCGAGACAGGTCTAGGAATGAGCAGTTCTTC. It is translated as CASSRDRSRNEQFF.

Only a few counts were recorded for this clonotype. As DNA, the CDR3 is TGTGCCAGCAGCCACAGGGTTTACGAGCAGTACTTC. Amino acid sequence: CASSHRVYEQYF. This rearrangement joins TRBV6-2 or TRBV6-3 to TRBJ2-7; TRBD1 might be the D (6 bases). The ends were cut back, 6 bases at V and 4 bases at J, with 10 bases in the middle. CDR1 and CDR2 (germline): MNHEY, SVGEGT. There are 12 residues in the CDR3.

This clonotype has ten or more counts. The chain recombines TRBV7-2 with TRBJ2-3; 11 positions match TRBD2. V dropped 4 bases and J dropped 0; count of bases not matched to a gene: 6. The CDR3 loop spans 17 amino acids. Germline V gene lookup returns CDR1 SGHTA and CDR2 FQGNSA. CDR3: CASSSAGTSGSTDTQYF. The DNA of the CDR3 is TGTGCCAGCAGCTCCGCGGGGACTAGCGGCAGCACAGATACGCAGTATTTT.

This clonotype came up many times. The chain employs TRBV5-1 and TRBJ1-4; 7 positions agree with TRBD1. V shed 0 bases and J 5 bases; nucleotides not matched to a gene: 4. Germline V gene data show CDR1 as SGHRS and CDR2 as YFSETQ. The CDR3 covers 15 residues. The CDR3: CASSLARQGNEKLFF. The CDR3 bases are TGCGCCAGCAGCTTGGCTAGACAGGGCAATGAAAAACTGTTTTTT. Using reference TRBV5-1 and TRBJ1-4 for the parts outside the CDR3, the full variable domain is KAGVTQTPRYLIKTRGQQVTLSCSPISGHRSVSWYQQTPGQGLQFLFEYFSETQRNKGNFPGRFSGRQFSNSRSEMNVSTLELGDSALYLCASSLARQGNEKLFFGSGTQLSVL.

This clonotype was recorded at least ten times. J is TRBJ2-5 and V is TRBV18, with D perhaps matching TRBD1 (5 bases). CDR1 is KGHSH and CDR2 is LQKENI in the germline V gene. V lost 3 bases, J lost 1 base, and 12 bases lay in between. The CDR3 is made up of 15 amino acids. The DNA for the CDR3 is TGTGCCAGCTCACCGGGGCAGGGAACCCAAGAGACCCAGTACTTC. It is translated as CASSPGQGTQETQYF. The variable domain in full, with the rest retrieved from reference TRBV18 and TRBJ2-5, is NAGVMQNPRHLVRRRGQEARLRCSPMKGHSHVYWYRQLPEEGLKFMVYLQKENIIDESGMPKERFSAEFPKEGPSILRIQQVVRGDSAAYFCASSPGQGTQETQYFGPGTRLLVL.